The entry below gives a single T cell receptor (beta chain) sequence along with its context. This clonotype was seen many times. Its target antigen remains unknown. Base qualities are not recorded, but no much larger clone differs from it by a single base. These data originate in a study of read filtering for tumor transcriptome and immune sequencing (dated by TCRdb to the early 2020s). Regarding the study in general: The cohort was composed of 16 to 20 male and over 13 female patients, with a mean age of roughly 61 years and an age range of roughly 45 to 90. By revised international staging, eight or nine patients were R-ISS I, about 16 were R-ISS II and 7 were R-ISS III. As a main aim, a read-filtering strategy for immune repertoire data was addressed, with the specific question being whether clonotypes supported by a single read should be removed. Per sample, about 4.05 to 11 million TCR-region mapped reads were obtained with IR-seq, compared with only 85 to 1273 with RNA-seq. Whole-transcriptome libraries were prepared with the TruSeq RNA Access Library Prep Kit after DNase treatment. Using the same bone marrow samples, the study ran both targeted immune repertoire sequencing and bulk whole-transcriptome sequencing and then compared the TCR repertoires from each method.

Starting from 400 to 450 ng RNA, TCR libraries were constructed with the Immunoverse kit using molecular barcoded adaptors that cover the alpha/delta and beta/gamma chains. TCR library preparation used the same RNA that went into transcriptome sequencing. Sequencing of TCR libraries was carried out on an Illumina HiSeq 4000 with 2 x 150 cycles. As for how the authors treated the data: With MiXCR, TCR reads were aligned to human V, D, J and C references and assembled into CDR3 clonotypes, with quality filtering and error correction included. The tcR package in R was used for analysis of clonotype counts and gene usage diversity. For inspection of raw mapping reads, RNA-seq reads were mapped by STAR aligner version 2.5.3a onto GRCh37 of the human genome. To test the effect of sequencing depth on detected clonotypes, IR-seq fastq files were randomly downsampled using Seqtk 1.3. The public reads were quality trimmed at Q25 with fastp and then assembled into clones with MiXCR by TCRdb, keeping productive beta chains. Each record represents a unique CDR3 protein, reported with the most common genes and DNA among its rows. Here the V and J calls rest on TCRdb's processing, not on the authors' analysis. Here the sample has some 140,000 distinct CDR3 sequences; about 13% occur a single time. The ten biggest clones cover 8% to 9% of the sample.

The germline V gene supplies CDR1 SGHRS and CDR2 YFSETQ. The CDR3 sequence holds 16 residues, the cysteine and phenylalanine included. The CDR3 DNA has 48 bases and is translated from base 1. The trim is 4 bases for V and 2 bases for J, with a gap of 16 bases between the germline ends. The paper as a whole reports these results and caveats: The sorted CD138-negative fraction was a mixed bone marrow immune population, not purified T cells. Compared with RNA-seq, IR-seq captured clonotypes at much higher depth and more reliably, and a smaller IR-seq throughput was enough to identify most shared clonotypes. The correlation between IR-seq and RNA-seq shared clonotype proportions rose when single-read clonotypes were removed. Single-read clonotypes made up 80% to 85% of clonotypes but about 3.5% of total reads in IR-seq, and over 60% of clonotypes and about 45% of reads in RNA-seq.

Each patient had bone marrow sampled at the time of active disease. Ficoll-Hypaque density gradient centrifugation was used to isolate bone marrow mononuclear cells. To remove myeloma plasma cells, the cells were labeled with CD138 magnetic microbeads on a MACS separator, and CD138-negative cells were then collected by negative selection. Flow cytometry with CD138 antibodies on an Attune NxT was used to check how pure the isolated cells were. TRIzol reagent was used to extract total RNA, which was then quantified with a NanoDrop spectrophotometer. Paired RNA-seq and IR-seq were performed on each patient's CD138-negative bone marrow sample.

Source material: a population of CD138-negative cells sorted from bone marrow. The cell subset or site label of this sample denotes: bone marrow mononuclear cells depleted of CD138+ plasma/myeloma cells by negative magnetic selection. The sequence links TRBV5-1 to TRBJ2-1; a weak D assignment points to TRBD2 (6 bases agree). This clonotype originated in a donor at least 40 years old with multiple myeloma. CDR3 reads: CASSMTRASPYNEQFF. The bases read TGCGCCAGCAGCATGACTAGAGCGTCCCCCTACAATGAGCAGTTCTTC.